This T cell receptor (beta chain) was observed in a study of T cell repertoires in cytomegalovirus infection. Study at large: From public TCR beta signatures came an indication of both CMV infection and matching HLA type.

Via MiXCR, TCRdb re-called the reads, giving one row per CDR3 protein. This table holds a few hundred thousand distinct CDR3 sequences, around 25% found once. Germline V gives CDR1 MNHEY, CDR2 SVGAGI. Unmatched junction bases numbered 5, after V lost 0 bases and J lost 0 bases. This CDR3 has 16 amino acids. To note about this clonotype: The antigen is undetermined.

The sequence derives from a human donor in good health (CMV status not recorded). Some clones in this sample may be carry-over from other donors' samples. The chain links TRBV6-5 to TRBJ2-7; the match to TRBD1 covers 7 bases. Sequenced material: cultured PBMCs, taken from culture after CMV antigen stimulation. The CDR3 bases are TGTGCCAGCAGTTACTCACTCCGGGACAGCTCCTACGAGCAGTACTTC. Encoded protein: CASSYSLRDSSYEQYF.